This T cell receptor (beta chain) was profiled in a study of regulatory T cells in long-lasting Graves disease (dated by TCRdb to 2020 to 2022). About the investigation overall: In the newly diagnosed Graves' disease group, patients had been taking antithyroid drugs for less than 3 months. Patients with persistent Graves' disease were compared with patients with newly diagnosed Graves' disease using TCR sequencing and RNA sequencing of peripheral blood. The study took place in China and was registered as a clinical trial. A total of about 33 samples underwent TCR sequencing, from roughly 13 patients with persistent Graves' disease and 20 patients with newly diagnosed Graves' disease. The investigation overall reported the following: Persistent Graves' disease patients showed lower TCR Shannon entropy and fewer highly expanded clones than newly diagnosed patients, suggesting clonal expansion. Sequencing and analysis were restricted to the TCR beta chain. Persistent disease showed preferential use of TRBV28, TRBJ1-2 and TRBJ2-5, whereas newly diagnosed disease favored TRBV20-1 and TRBJ2-1. The study examined only peripheral blood because the primary lesion, thyroid tissue, could not be accessed. The authors noted that the small sample size was a limitation that may lower accuracy. Persistent patients shared more public clonotypes among themselves (2,741) than newly diagnosed patients did (nearly 1,000).

The sample's time point label, in plain terms: newly diagnosed GD, antithyroid drugs for less than 3 months. RNA was extracted from PBMCs in TRIzol for both TCR sequencing and RNA sequencing. The diagnosis of Graves' disease was made according to American Thyroid Association guidelines. The patients came from an endocrinology department in Xi'an, China. From each patient, around 9 milliliters of peripheral blood was collected into an EDTA anticoagulant tube. Ficoll Paque Plus density gradient separation was used to isolate PBMCs, and no further T cell sorting was done. An Agilent 2100 Bioanalyzer and agarose gel were used to check RNA quality, and a NanoDrop 2000 was used to measure RNA concentration. The library was prepared using multiplex PCR. Sequencing used an Illumina HiSeq 4000. CDR3 regions were amplified by Arm-PCR with iRepertoire HTBI primers to construct TCR beta libraries. PCR products were gel purified before sequencing. In the source study's methods: Gene usage analysis of CDR3 amino acid clonotypes used the approximately 62 TRBV and about 14 TRBJ segments found across samples. Filtered high-quality paired reads were merged into contigs using COPE and FqMerger. Contigs were aligned with BLAST to IMGT TRBV, TRBD and TRBJ reference genes, and CDR3 was defined per IMGT. Any clonotype with a frequency above 0.1% was classified as a highly expanded clone. Repertoire diversity was measured by Shannon entropy, and V-J evenness by the Gini coefficient. Clonotypes shared by more than one individual were considered public. Starting from the raw public reads, TCRdb applied fastp trimming at Q25, assembled clones with MiXCR and retained in-frame beta chains. A single entry per CDR3 protein holds the most common genes and DNA from its merged rows. TCRdb, not the authors, supplied the V and J calls. The sample has roughly 400,000 distinct CDR3 sequences on record, 15% of them singletons. The ten largest clones add up to approximately 7.6% of the sample.

The CDR3 numbers 14 residues from cysteine through phenylalanine. The only DNA kept is the CDR3, 42 bases in frame from the first base. The trim is 6 bases for V and 1 base for J, with a gap of 13 bases between the germline ends. As encoded in the germline V gene, CDR1 is MDHEN while CDR2 is SYDVKM. This clonotype has a single count. No cognate antigen has been identified for it. Qualities for individual bases were not recorded, and no much larger clone is one base off. A single read offers scant evidence. The sample also formed part of further work on T cells in Graves' hyperthyroidism and ophthalmopathy. Taken from the second paper: Stable Graves' hyperthyroidism was defined as the absence of progression to ophthalmopathy over 18 months of follow-up. The hyperthyroidism patients were between 18 and 65 years old and newly diagnosed, with a disease duration of less than 2 months. Any patient with an uncontrolled infection, another autoimmune disease, pregnancy or lactation was excluded. Diagnoses were established on the basis of clinical symptoms, serum thyroxine and TRAb, thyroid ultrasound, and orbital computed tomography. For the first round of RT-PCR on the TCR CDR3, the HTBI primer set was used together with the Qiagen OneStep RT-PCR kit. Most expanded thyroid clonotypes (frequency above 0.001) were also detected in blood, suggesting blood repertoires may reflect thyroid immune responses. In cross-validation, a model built on a 13 V-J signature told ophthalmopathy apart from stable hyperthyroidism with roughly 87% sensitivity and roughly 81% specificity, and in testing the same model reached 80%/75%. During validation, the model predicted progression to ophthalmopathy a median of roughly six months ahead of onset, with approximately 71% sensitivity and almost 75% specificity. To identify distinguishing TCR V-J signatures, a discovery cohort of some 99 patients was used, comprising 43 with Graves' ophthalmopathy and 57 with stable Graves' hyperthyroidism. An independent validation cohort of under 20 hyperthyroidism patients and 17 patients who later progressed to ophthalmopathy tested prospective prediction of ophthalmopathy. The approximately 100 discovery patients were divided at random into training and test sets in a 7:3 ratio. In roughly six Graves' hyperthyroidism patients, the study also compared T-cell repertoires from thyroid tissue with T-cell repertoires from blood. After sampling, hyperthyroidism patients received methimazole starting at 30 mg daily, and ophthalmopathy patients received high-dose intravenous methylprednisolone. Libraries were constructed in a second round of multiplex PCR, after which size selection and purification were carried out. Sequencing of the libraries was done on an Illumina HiSeq2000 using paired-end 100 bp reads. Raw data were processed with SOAPnuke, discarding reads with adapters, uncalled bases, mean Phred below 15, or no exact constant-primer or identifier match. COPE v1.2.5 was used to merge high-quality paired reads, and clonotypes were defined as unique nucleotide sequences. Clonotypes were aligned to IMGT TRBV, TRBD and TRBJ reference segments using MiTCR v1.1. Analysis was restricted to V-J combinations with a frequency above 0.0001, which covered roughly 99% of repertoires. The TCS score was defined as the ratio of F50 (clonal expansion) to E x V (chaos), calculated using BLOSUM62-based TCRdist between CDR3 peptides within each V-J. Welch's t-statistics and random forest reduced roughly 530 V-J features to about 12, which were used in a naive Bayes classifier (R e1071). Sample size was not statistically predetermined, and investigators were not blinded to group allocation. TCR Vbeta CDR3 sequencing of 135 peripheral blood samples (approximately 44 ophthalmopathy, 75 to 85 hyperthyroidism and approximately 17 progressor patients) is reported in the paper.

The source is a woman aged 40 to 50 with Graves disease. Donor details come from another sample of the same person, matched by shared clones. Here the sequenced sample was peripheral blood mononuclear cells (PBMCs), taken at new diagnosis, from a patient treated with antithyroid drugs. The rearranged chain carries TRBV28 and TRBJ2-7, with no confidently assigned D gene. The nucleotides are TGTGCCAGCAGGGGTCCCCAGGAATCCTACGAGCAGTACTTC. Its protein product is CASRGPQESYEQYF.